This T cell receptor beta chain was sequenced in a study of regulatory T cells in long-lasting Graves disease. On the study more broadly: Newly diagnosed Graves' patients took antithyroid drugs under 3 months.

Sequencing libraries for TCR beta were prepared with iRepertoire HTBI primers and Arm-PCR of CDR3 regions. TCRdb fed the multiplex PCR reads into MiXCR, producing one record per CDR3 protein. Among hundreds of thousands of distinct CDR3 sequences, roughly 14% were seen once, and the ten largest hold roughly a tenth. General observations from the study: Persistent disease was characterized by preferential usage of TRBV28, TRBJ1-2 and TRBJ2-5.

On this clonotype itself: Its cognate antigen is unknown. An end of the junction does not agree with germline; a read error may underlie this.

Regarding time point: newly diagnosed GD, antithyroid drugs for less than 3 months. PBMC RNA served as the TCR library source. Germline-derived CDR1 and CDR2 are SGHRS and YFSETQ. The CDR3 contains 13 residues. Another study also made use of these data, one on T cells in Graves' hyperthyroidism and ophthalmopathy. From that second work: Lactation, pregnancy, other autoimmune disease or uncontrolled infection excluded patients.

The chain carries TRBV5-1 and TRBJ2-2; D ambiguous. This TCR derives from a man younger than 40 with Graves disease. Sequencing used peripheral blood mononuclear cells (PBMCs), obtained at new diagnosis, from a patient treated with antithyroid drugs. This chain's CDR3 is CARSLDRTGELFF. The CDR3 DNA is TGCGCCAGGAGCTTGGACCGCACCGGGGAGCTGTTTTTT.